Below, one T cell receptor (beta chain) is given with its context. The record originates from a study of OX40 agonist ivuxolimab in advanced cancers. The CDR3 extends over 18 amino acids. CDR1 and CDR2 (germline): LNHNV, YYDKDF (reference sequence). V lost 0 bases and J lost 1, with 16 bases in between. Here immunoSEQ multiplex PCR was the method, and the copy in TCRdb shows in-frame clones only, minus some. Of 75,000 to 95,000 clones detected, roughly 90% appear once; the ten largest clones hold roughly 9.6%. This specimen consisted of CD4+ or CD8+ T cells sorted from blood, obtained in a trial of the OX40 agonist ivuxolimab. This sequence originates from an adult with an advanced solid tumor such as melanoma, head and neck, liver or kidney cancer. The chain carries TRBV15 and TRBJ2-4; D might be TRBD2 (6 bases). CDR3 protein: CATSRDRSGVGAKNIQYF. In nucleotides, the CDR3 is TGTGCCACCAGCAGAGATCGGTCGGGGGTGGGTGCCAAAAACATTCAGTACTTC.